The entry below gives a single T cell receptor (beta chain) sequence along with its context. Study processing details: How many nucleated cells were present was estimated from reference gene primer amplification. Sequenced by immunoSEQ multiplex PCR; TCRdb stores in-frame clones only, minus some. V, J and clone size are those of that table, while D and trimming were read from the DNA. In the table there are 160,000 or so clones, about 87% of which are singletons. This specimen belongs to a study of blood T cell repertoires in COVID-19. Study summary: Spain, Italy and the United States supplied samples that represented acute and convalescent COVID-19. T cells, B-cell-depleted T cells, or PBMCs supplied cDNA or gDNA.

Sequences were obtained from peripheral blood. The source is a woman in her sixties or seventies who had recovered from COVID-19.

CDR3 in amino acids: CATSRGGTAAELLFF. In nucleotides, the CDR3 is TGTGCCACCAGCAGAGGGGGGACAGCTGCCGAACTACTGTTTTTT. V usage is TRBV15 and J usage is TRBJ1-4; 7 bases are shared with TRBD1. The V and J ends lost 1 base and 13 bases, in that order; junction bases with no gene match: 12. Germline V gives CDR1 LNHNV, CDR2 YYDKDF (reference sequence). CDR3 length: 15 amino acids.